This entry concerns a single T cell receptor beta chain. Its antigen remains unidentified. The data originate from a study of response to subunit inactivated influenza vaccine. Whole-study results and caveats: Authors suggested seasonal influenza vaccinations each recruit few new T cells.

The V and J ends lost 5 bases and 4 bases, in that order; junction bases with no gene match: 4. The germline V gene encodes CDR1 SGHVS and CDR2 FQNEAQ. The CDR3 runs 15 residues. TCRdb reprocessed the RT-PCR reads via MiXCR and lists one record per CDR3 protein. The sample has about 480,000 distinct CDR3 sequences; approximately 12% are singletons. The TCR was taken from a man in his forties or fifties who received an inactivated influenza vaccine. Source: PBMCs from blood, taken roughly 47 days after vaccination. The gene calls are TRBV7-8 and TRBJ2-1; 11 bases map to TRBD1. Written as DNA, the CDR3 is TGTGCCAGCAGCCGGACAGGGGGCGCATACAATGAGCAGTTCTTC. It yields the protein CASSRTGGAYNEQFF.